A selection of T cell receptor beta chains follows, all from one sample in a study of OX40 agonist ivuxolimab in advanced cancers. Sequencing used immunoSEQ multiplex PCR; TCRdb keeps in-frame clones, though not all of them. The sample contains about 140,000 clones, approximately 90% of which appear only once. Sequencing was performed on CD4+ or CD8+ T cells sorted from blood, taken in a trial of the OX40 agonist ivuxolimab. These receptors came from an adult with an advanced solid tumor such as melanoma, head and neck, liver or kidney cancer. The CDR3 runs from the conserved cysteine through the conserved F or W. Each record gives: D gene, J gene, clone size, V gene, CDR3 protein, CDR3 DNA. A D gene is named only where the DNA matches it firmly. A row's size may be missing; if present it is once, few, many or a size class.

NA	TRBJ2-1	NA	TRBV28	CASSFRRVEQFF	TGTGCCAGCAGTTTTAGGCGGGTTGAGCAGTTCTTC
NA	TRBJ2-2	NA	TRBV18	CASSPPNTGELFF	TGTGCCAGCTCACCACCGAACACCGGGGAGCTGTTTTTT
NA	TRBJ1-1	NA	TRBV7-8	CASMGQQNTEAFF	TGTGCCAGCATGGGGCAGCAGAACACTGAAGCTTTCTTT
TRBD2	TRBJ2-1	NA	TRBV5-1	CASSPRLAGGPSGGEQFF	TGCGCCAGCAGTCCCCGACTAGCGGGAGGGCCAAGTGGGGGTGAGCAGTTCTTC
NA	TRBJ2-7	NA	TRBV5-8	CASSLGSSYEQYF	TGTGCCAGCAGCTTGGGGAGCTCCTACGAGCAGTACTTC
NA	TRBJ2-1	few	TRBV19	CASSIEGEAYNEQFF	TGTGCCAGTAGTATAGAAGGGGAGGCCTACAATGAGCAGTTCTTC
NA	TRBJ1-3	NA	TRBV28	CASSLYRAAGNTIYF	TGTGCCAGCAGTTTATACAGGGCAGCTGGAAACACCATATATTTT
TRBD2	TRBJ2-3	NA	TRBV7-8	CASSPLAGGQDTQYF	TGTGCCAGCAGCCCACTAGCGGGAGGGCAGGATACGCAGTATTTT
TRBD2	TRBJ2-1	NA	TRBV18	CASSPRLAGGYNEQFF	TGTGCCAGCTCACCACGACTAGCGGGAGGGTACAATGAGCAGTTCTTC
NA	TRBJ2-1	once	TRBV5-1	CASSLGDSYYNEQFF	TGCGCCAGCAGCTTGGGCGATTCCTACTACAATGAGCAGTTCTTC
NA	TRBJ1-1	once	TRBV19	CASSVRPSSAVNTEAFF	TGTGCCAGTAGTGTCCGCCCCTCCTCGGCAGTGAACACTGAAGCTTTCTTT
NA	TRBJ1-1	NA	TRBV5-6	CASSLNGEAFF	TGTGCCAGCAGCTTGAATGGGGAAGCTTTCTTT
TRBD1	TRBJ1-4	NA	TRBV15	CATSREPHRGNEKLFF	TGTGCCACCAGCAGAGAGCCACACAGGGGGAATGAAAAACTGTTTTTT
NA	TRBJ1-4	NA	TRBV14	CASSPRTAGKLFF	TGTGCCAGCAGCCCTCGGACGGCGGGAAAACTGTTTTTT
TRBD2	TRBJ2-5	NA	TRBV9	CASSVGLAGGGQETQYF	TGTGCCAGCAGCGTAGGACTAGCGGGAGGTGGCCAAGAGACCCAGTACTTC
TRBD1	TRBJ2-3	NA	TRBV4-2	CASSHGTGKREDTQYF	TGTGCCAGCAGCCATGGGACAGGGAAGAGAGAAGATACGCAGTATTTT
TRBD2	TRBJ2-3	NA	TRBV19	CASKELAASPAYF	TGTGCCAGTAAAGAACTAGCGGCCTCCCCGGCGTATTTT
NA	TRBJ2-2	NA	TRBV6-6	CASILRQNTGELFF	TGTGCCAGCATCCTTCGACAGAACACCGGGGAGCTGTTTTTT
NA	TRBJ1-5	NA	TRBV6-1	CASRGTGNQPQHF	TGTGCCAGCAGGGGAACAGGGAATCAGCCCCAGCATTTT
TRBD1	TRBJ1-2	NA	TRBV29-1	CSVAGQNYGYTF	TGCAGCGTTGCGGGACAGAACTATGGCTACACCTTC
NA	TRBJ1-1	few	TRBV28	CASSWRAGEKNTEAFF	TGTGCCAGCAGCTGGCGAGCAGGGGAGAAGAACACTGAAGCTTTCTTT
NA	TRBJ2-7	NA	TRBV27	CASSFNGVSYEQYF	TGTGCCAGCAGTTTTAATGGCGTCTCCTACGAGCAGTACTTC
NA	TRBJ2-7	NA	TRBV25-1	CASSEIRVPYEQYF	TGTGCCAGCAGTGAGATCCGGGTGCCCTACGAGCAGTACTTC
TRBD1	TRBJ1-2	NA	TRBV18	CASSPPSIGQGAYGYTF	TGTGCCAGCTCACCCCCTTCTATTGGACAGGGTGCTTATGGCTACACCTTC
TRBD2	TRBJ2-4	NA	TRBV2	CASTTGLAGGRNIQYF	TGTGCCAGCACCACAGGACTAGCGGGAGGGAGGAACATTCAGTACTTC
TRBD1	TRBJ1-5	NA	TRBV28	CASSSPGQAQPQHF	TGTGCCAGCAGTTCGCCCGGACAGGCACAGCCCCAGCATTTT
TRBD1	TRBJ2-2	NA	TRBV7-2	CASSFNRGTNTGELFF	TGTGCCAGCAGCTTTAACAGGGGGACGAACACCGGGGAGCTGTTTTTT
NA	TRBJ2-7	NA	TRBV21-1	CASSNMKDPPYEQYF	TGTGCCAGCAGCAACATGAAGGACCCACCCTACGAGCAGTACTTC
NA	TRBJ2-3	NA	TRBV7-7	CASSLEGTDTQYF	TGTGCTAGCAGCTTAGAGGGCACAGATACGCAGTATTTT
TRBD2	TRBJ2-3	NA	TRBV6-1	CAGTSATSTDTQYF	TGTGCCGGAACTAGCGCGACTAGCACAGATACGCAGTATTTT
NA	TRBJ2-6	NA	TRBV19	CASSMRGSSGANVLTF	TGTGCCAGTAGTATGCGGGGTTCCTCTGGGGCCAACGTCCTGACTTTC
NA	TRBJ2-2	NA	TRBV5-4	CASSPPDRNTGELFF	TGTGCCAGCAGCCCTCCGGACAGGAACACCGGGGAGCTGTTTTTT
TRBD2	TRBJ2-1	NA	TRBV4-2	CASSQDLAGSSYNEQFF	TGTGCCAGCAGCCAAGATCTAGCGGGAAGCTCCTACAATGAGCAGTTCTTC
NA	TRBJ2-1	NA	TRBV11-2	CASSFSGRSYNEQFF	TGTGCCAGCAGCTTTAGCGGACGTTCCTACAATGAGCAGTTCTTC
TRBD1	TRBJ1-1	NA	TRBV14	CASSQDRTGWALNTEAFF	TGTGCCAGCAGCCAAGATCGGACAGGGTGGGCCTTGAACACTGAAGCTTTCTTT
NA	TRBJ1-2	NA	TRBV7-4	CASSWVHTF	TGTGCCAGCAGCTGGGTACACACCTTC
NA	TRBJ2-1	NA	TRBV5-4	CASSGDSASYNEQFF	TGTGCCAGCAGCGGGGACTCTGCCTCCTACAATGAGCAGTTCTTC